Listed below are T cell receptor beta chains from one sample, sequenced in a study of vaccination and CD4 T cells after COVID-19. Via MiXCR, TCRdb re-called the PCR reads, giving one row per CDR3 protein. Of around 26,000 distinct CDR3 sequences listed, over 55% are singletons. The antigens for these receptors are not known. This specimen consisted of CD4+ T cells from blood, cultured in vitro, obtained after SARS-CoV-2 vaccination. The receptors derive from a human donor who received a COVID-19 vaccine. Each CDR3 is given with its conserved first and last residue. A D gene is named only where the DNA matches it firmly. Clone size is stated in some rows and not others, as once, few, many or a class when expanded.

D: TRBD1; V: TRBV6-5; J: TRBJ1-6; size: few; CDR3: CASSYRGQATISPLHF; DNA: TGTGCCAGCAGTTACCGCGGACAGGCGACGATATCACCCCTCCACTTT
D: -; V: TRBV19; J: TRBJ2-5; size: -; CDR3: CASSLAAGRQETQYF; DNA: TGTGCCAGTAGTCTGGCGGCGGGGCGCCAAGAGACCCAGTACTTC
D: -; V: TRBV10-1; J: TRBJ1-6; size: -; CDR3: CASSPLLNSTVSNSPLHF; DNA: TGCGCCAGCAGTCCCCTCCTAAACTCGACAGTCTCCAATTCACCCCTCCACTTT
D: -; V: TRBV2; J: TRBJ2-5; size: once; CDR3: CASSRINQETQYF; DNA: TGTGCCAGCAGTCGGATTAACCAAGAGACCCAGTACTTC
D: -; V: TRBV20-1; J: TRBJ2-3; size: -; CDR3: CSARRTPSYLKDTQYF; DNA: TGCAGTGCTAGGAGGACCCCTAGTTACCTGAAAGATACGCAGTATTTT
D: TRBD2; V: TRBV20-1; J: TRBJ2-3; size: few; CDR3: CSARDQGLAETDTQYF; DNA: TGCAGTGCTAGAGATCAGGGACTAGCGGAAACAGATACGCAGTATTTT
D: -; V: TRBV2; J: TRBJ2-5; size: -; CDR3: CASRLLETQYF; DNA: TGTGCCAGCAGACTCCTGGAGACCCAGTACTTC
D: -; V: TRBV30; J: TRBJ2-5; size: few; CDR3: CAWSGGRYQETQYF; DNA: TGTGCCTGGAGCGGCGGTCGGTACCAAGAGACCCAGTACTTC
D: -; V: TRBV5-1; J: TRBJ1-1; size: once; CDR3: CASSPGQPNTEAFF; DNA: TGCGCCAGCAGCCCAGGACAGCCGAACACTGAAGCTTTCTTT
D: -; V: TRBV6-2/TRBV6-3; J: TRBJ1-1; size: -; CDR3: CASSYSLLGTEAFF; DNA: TGTGCCAGCAGTTACTCACTTCTGGGAACTGAAGCTTTCTTT
D: -; V: TRBV24-1; J: TRBJ1-2; size: once; CDR3: CATSARGNYGYTF; DNA: TGTGCCACCAGTGCTCGGGGCAACTATGGCTACACCTTC